The 32 T cell receptor beta chains given below trace back to one sample, sequenced in a study of blood T cell repertoires in COVID-19. TCRdb keeps only in-frame clones here, not all; method: immunoSEQ multiplex PCR. The table records some 460,000 clones, about 90% of them present only once. The specimen sequenced was PBMCs or T cells enriched from blood (not recorded which). These receptors originate from a woman aged 18-29 years with acute COVID-19.

The rearrangement links TRBV27 to TRBJ2-3; 8 bases are shared with TRBD1. This CDR3 spans 16 amino acids. The junction had 8 bases not matched to a gene; V was cut back by 6 bases and J by 0 bases. Germline CDR1 is MNHEY and CDR2 is SMNVEV (reference sequence). The CDR3 coding sequence is TGTGCCAGCAGAGAAAGACAGGGGCGAAGCACAGATACGCAGTATTTT. Translated, it gives CASRERQGRSTDTQYF.

The sample holds one count of this clone. The chain employs TRBV2 and TRBJ1-2, with 7 positions matching TRBD1. The junction had 9 bases not matched to a gene; V was cut back by 6 bases and J by 8 bases. Germline-derived CDR1 and CDR2 are SNHLY and FYNNEI. This CDR3 comprises 13 residues. CDR3 nucleotide sequence: TGTGCCAGCAGCCTTGACAGGGCTGGAGGCTACACCTTC. Residues: CASSLDRAGGYTF.

The CDR3 nucleotides read TGTGCCAGCTCATCCAACAGGGTGGATACGCAGTATTTT. Its protein is CASSSNRVDTQYF. V usage is TRBV18 and J usage is TRBJ2-3, with D perhaps matching TRBD1 (6 bases). The germline V gene encodes CDR1 KGHSH and CDR2 LQKENI. The CDR3 sequence is 13 residues long. The germline V and J ends were trimmed by 5 bases and 6 bases, with 12 bases remaining between them. Full variable domain (missing parts from reference TRBV18 and TRBJ2-3): NAGVMQNPRHLVRRRGQEARLRCSPMKGHSHVYWYRQLPEEGLKFMVYLQKENIIDESGMPKERFSAEFPKEGPSILRIQQVVRGDSAAYFCASSSNRVDTQYFGPGTRLTVL.

The chain couples TRBV7-8 to TRBJ1-1; D perhaps matches TRBD1 (6 bases). Germline assignment: CDR1 SGHVS and CDR2 FQNEAQ. The CDR3 contains 14 residues. Between the trimmed V and J ends, which lost 3 bases and 4 bases, there was a span of 12 bases. This chain's CDR3 is CASSLYREATEAFF. The CDR3 nucleotides are TGTGCCAGCAGCTTGTACAGGGAAGCCACTGAAGCTTTCTTT.

The chain couples TRBV2 to TRBJ2-1, with 13 bases aligning to TRBD2. This CDR3 comprises 15 residues. The trim removed 6 bases at V and 12 bases at J, leaving 11 bases unmatched. Germline assignment: CDR1 SNHLY and CDR2 FYNNEI. Written as DNA, the CDR3 is TGTGCCAGCAGAACCGGGACTAGCGGGGTCATATCGCAGTTCTTC. Amino acids: CASRTGTSGVISQFF.

CDR3 DNA: TGTGCCAGCCGTGAGGGAGAGACCCAGTACTTC. This codes for CASREGETQYF. The J gene is TRBJ2-5, the V gene TRBV5-4; weak D call: TRBD2 (5 bases). This CDR3 has 11 amino acids. Trimming removed 7 bases at V and 4 bases at J, with 8 bases between. CDR1 is SGHNT and CDR2 is YYREEE in the germline V gene (reference sequence).

In this sample, this clone turned up a few times. Other DNA sequences in the sample encode the same CDR3. The rearrangement links TRBV28 to TRBJ1-6; the D is unclear. Per the germline V gene, CDR1 is MDHEN and CDR2 is SYDVKM. This CDR3 is 13 amino acids long. The V gene lost 9 bases and the J gene lost 5 bases, with 11 bases spanning the gap. The CDR3 bases are TGTGCCAGTAACCGAGTGGATAATTCACCCCTCCACTTT. This gives the protein CASNRVDNSPLHF.

The chain has TRBV6-5 and TRBJ1-1, with TRBD1 identical over 7 bases. This CDR3 spans 13 amino acids. Per the germline V gene, CDR1 is MNHEY and CDR2 is SVGAGI. V shed 7 bases and J 4 bases; nucleotides not matched to a gene: 6. CDR3 amino acids: CASISTGSTEAFF. The CDR3 coding sequence is TGTGCCAGCATCTCGACAGGGAGCACTGAAGCTTTCTTT.

The V and J genes are TRBV5-6 and TRBJ1-1; perhaps TRBD1 as D (6 bases). CDR3 length: 15 amino acids. The V gene lost 1 base and the J gene lost 1 base, with 11 bases spanning the gap. CDR1 is SGHDT, CDR2 YYEEEE, per germline. CDR3 sequence reads: CASSLIQGPNTEAFF. CDR3 in DNA: TGTGCCAGCAGCTTGATACAGGGACCGAACACTGAAGCTTTCTTT.

The chain links TRBV6-2 or TRBV6-3 to TRBJ1-2, with 7 bases lining up with TRBD1. Germline trimming cut 6 bases from V and 4 bases from J; bases unmatched to any gene: 14. The length of the CDR3 is 16 residues. Germline V gene sequence: CDR1 MNHEY, CDR2 SVGEGT. This CDR3 is CASSAITGAMIYGYTF. The CDR3 bases are TGTGCCAGCAGCGCAATAACAGGGGCCATGATCTATGGCTACACCTTC.

The chain recombines TRBV28 with TRBJ2-7; TRBD1 might be the D (6 bases). Trimming took 6 bases from V and 3 from J, leaving 15 bases between them. Germline-derived CDR1 and CDR2 are MDHEN and SYDVKM. CDR3 length: 14 amino acids. CDR3 region: CASRPQGQSYEQYF. As DNA, the CDR3 is TGTGCCAGCAGACCCCAGGGACAAAGCTACGAGCAGTACTTC.

This chain joins TRBV4-2 and TRBJ2-7; D may be TRBD2 (7 bases). V was pared by 1 base and J by 3 bases, with 19 bases between. The germline gives CDR1 LGHNA, CDR2 YNFKEQ. The CDR3 runs 17 residues. Here the CDR3 DNA reads TGTGCCAGCAGCCAAGCGGGCGGGGGCCTCTCGAACTACGAGCAGTACTTC. Protein: CASSQAGGGLSNYEQYF.

CDR3 coding DNA: TGTGCCAGCAGCCAAGAAGACTCCCACCCGGATGAAAAACTGTTTTTT. Amino acids: CASSQEDSHPDEKLFF. The J gene is TRBJ1-4, the V gene TRBV3-1 (or the pseudogene TRBV3-2); D unresolved. CDR3 length equals 16 residues. The V and J ends lost 0 bases and 6 bases respectively, with 14 bases between them. CDR1 LGHDT and CDR2 YNNKEL come from the germline V gene (reference sequence).

This chain uses TRBV7-9 with TRBJ2-7, with D tentatively TRBD2 (5 bases). The CDR3 is made up of 14 amino acids. In germline, CDR1 is SEHNR, CDR2 FQNEAQ (reference sequence). V dropped 5 bases and J dropped 3 bases, with 14 bases sitting between them. As DNA, the CDR3 is TGTGCCAGCAGCCCAAGCGGAGGCCGCTACGAGCAGTACTTC. The encoded protein is CASSPSGGRYEQYF. The full variable domain, completed using reference TRBV7-9 and TRBJ2-7, is DTGVSQNPRHKITKRGQNVTFRCDPISEHNRLYWYRQTLGQGPEFLTYFQNEAQLEKSRLLSDRFSAERPKGSFSTLEIQRTEQGDSAMYLCASSPSGGRYEQYFGPGTRLTVT.

The rearrangement links TRBV18 to TRBJ2-2, with D tentatively TRBD2 (7 bases). The CDR3 contains 16 residues. Germline lookup yields CDR1 KGHSH and CDR2 LQKENI. V was clipped by 8 bases and J by 2 bases, with 18 bases between them. The CDR3 nucleotides read TGTGCCAGCCGAGAACAGGGAGCGGGAAACACCGGGGAGCTGTTTTTT. As protein: CASREQGAGNTGELFF.

The gene calls are TRBV5-1 and TRBJ2-1, with 9 bases that match TRBD2. J was trimmed by 6 bases and V by 4 bases; bases with no gene match: 8. The CDR3 consists of 15 residues. The germline V gene has CDR1 SGHRS and CDR2 YFSETQ. The CDR3 nucleotides read TGCGCCAGCAGCCCCGACACTAGCGGGCTCAATGAGCAGTTCTTC. This sequence encodes CASSPDTSGLNEQFF.

The rearrangement links TRBV19 to TRBJ2-1; D perhaps matches TRBD1 (5 bases). V lost 5 bases and J lost 6, with 17 bases in between. The length of the CDR3 is 15 residues. CDR1 and CDR2 (germline): LNHDA, SQIVND (reference sequence). CDR3 region: CASSLSPDGANEQFF. The CDR3 DNA sequence: TGTGCCAGTAGTCTATCCCCGGATGGGGCCAATGAGCAGTTCTTC.

The genes are TRBV9 and TRBJ2-1, with D tentatively TRBD2 (6 bases). Germline CDR1 reads SGDLS; CDR2 reads YYNGEE. This CDR3 contains 16 residues. V dropped 4 bases and J dropped 8 bases, with 22 bases sitting between them. Written as DNA, the CDR3 is TGTGCCAGCAGCCCTCCCGGGACTTACGGCTTACATGAGCAGTTCTTC. This gives the protein CASSPPGTYGLHEQFF.

V and J are TRBV19 and TRBJ1-5; maybe TRBD1 (5 bases). The germline CDR1 and CDR2 sequences are LNHDA and SQIVND (reference sequence). The V gene lost 3 bases and the J gene lost 6 bases, with 18 bases spanning the gap. The CDR3 is 16 amino acids. CDR3 bases: TGTGCCAGTAGTATTATATTTGGGGCGCGTATTCAGCCCCAGCATTTT. It yields the protein CASSIIFGARIQPQHF. The full variable domain, rest sourced from reference TRBV19 and TRBJ1-5, is DGGITQSPKYLFRKEGQNVTLSCEQNLNHDAMYWYRQDPGQGLRLIYYSQIVNDFQKGDIAEGYSVSREKKESFPLTVTSAQKNPTAFYLCASSIIFGARIQPQHFGDGTRLSIL.

The chain is built from TRBV10-3 and TRBJ2-2, with 7 nucleotides matching TRBD2. The ends lost 3 bases at V and 6 bases at J; junction bases unmatched: 13. This CDR3 spans 17 amino acids. Germline CDR1 ENHRY, CDR2 SYGVKD. In DNA form, the CDR3 reads TGTGCCATCAGTGATATGTCGGCGGCGGGAGAGTCCGGGGAGCTGTTTTTT. Its protein is CAISDMSAAGESGELFF.

In DNA form, the CDR3 reads TGTGCCAGCAGCGACACAAGATACTCTGGAAACACCATATATTTT. Translating gives CASSDTRYSGNTIYF. The chain employs TRBV9 and TRBJ1-3; D is unresolved. The germline V and J ends were trimmed by 3 bases and 0 bases, with 10 bases remaining between them. The CDR3 is 15 amino acids. Germline V lookup: CDR1 SGDLS, CDR2 YYNGEE.

The V gene is TRBV5-4, the J gene TRBJ2-7; tentatively, D is TRBD2 (7 bases). The CDR3 contains 14 residues. Germline V lookup: CDR1 SGHNT, CDR2 YYREEE (reference sequence). Trimming stripped 1 base from V and 5 bases from J, with 13 bases between. CDR3 in DNA: TGTGCCAGCAGCTTGATGGGGGGGCCCCACGAGCAGTACTTC. Its protein is CASSLMGGPHEQYF.

CDR3 sequence (DNA): TGTGCCAGCAGTGACCTGGGCCGGACAGCAGAAGCTTTCTTT. The encoded protein is CASSDLGRTAEAFF. The V gene is TRBV6-1, the J gene TRBJ1-1; maybe TRBD1 (6 bases). V lost 3 bases and J lost 8, with 16 bases in between. CDR1 is MNHNS and CDR2 is SASEGT in the germline V gene. The CDR3 contains 14 residues.

This clone was observed a few times. The chain uses TRBV27 and TRBJ1-2; TRBD1 matches 7 bases. This CDR3 has 16 residues. Germline lookup yields CDR1 MNHEY and CDR2 SMNVEV (reference sequence). Trimming cost V 2 bases and J 2 bases; bases outside gene matches: 8. DNA of the CDR3: TGTGCCAGCAGTTTAAAGGGGGGACAGCCCAACTATGGCTACACCTTC. This translates into CASSLKGGQPNYGYTF.

The chain employs TRBV19 and TRBJ2-7; 11 nucleotides agree with TRBD2. This CDR3 contains 15 residues. With 5 bases clipped from V and 4 bases from J, the junction kept 7 bases outside the gene matches. The germline V gene encodes CDR1 LNHDA and CDR2 SQIVND (reference sequence). The CDR3 loop is CASSVTLAGVYEQYF. DNA for the CDR3: TGTGCCAGTAGTGTCACACTAGCGGGAGTATACGAGCAGTACTTC.

This rearrangement joins TRBV5-1 to TRBJ2-3; 11 bases are shared with TRBD2. The junction had 13 bases not matched to a gene; V was cut back by 4 bases and J by 6 bases. The CDR3 covers 17 residues. The germline gives CDR1 SGHRS, CDR2 YFSETQ. Here the CDR3 DNA reads TGCGCCAGCAGCCGGACCAGGGCTAGCGGGGGGCCCGATACGCAGTATTTT. This gives the protein CASSRTRASGGPDTQYF.

The rearrangement uses TRBV20-1 and TRBJ1-1; TRBD1 might be the D (5 bases). V dropped 6 bases and J dropped 4 bases, with 9 bases sitting between them. Germline V CDR1 and CDR2: DFQATT, SNEGSKA (reference sequence). The CDR3 contains 11 residues. The CDR3 protein is CSAGASTEAFF. CDR3 in DNA: TGCAGTGCAGGGGCGTCCACTGAAGCTTTCTTT.

This clone was seen once. The genes are TRBV2 and TRBJ2-1; 8 bases align to TRBD2. Looked up from germline, CDR1 is SNHLY and CDR2 is FYNNEI. Trimming took 6 bases from V and 7 from J; bases not matched to a gene: 14. The CDR3 covers 16 residues. DNA of the CDR3: TGTGCCAGCAGGGAACTCACTAGCGGACGGGGGAATGAGCAGTTCTTC. It translates to CASRELTSGRGNEQFF.

This rearrangement joins TRBV5-8 to TRBJ1-6; D is uncertain. Germline V gene lookup returns CDR1 SGHTS and CDR2 YDEGEE. V lost 0 bases and J lost 13, with 5 bases in between. The CDR3 spans 11 residues. CDR3 residues: CASSLGQPLHF. As DNA, the CDR3 is TGTGCCAGCAGCTTGGGGCAGCCCCTCCACTTT.

This clone is a singleton in its sample. The gene calls are TRBV28 and TRBJ1-4, with 9 nucleotides matching TRBD1. CDR3 length: 14 residues. Germline CDR1 MDHEN, CDR2 SYDVKM. J was trimmed by 8 bases and V by 6 bases; bases with no gene match: 7. The CDR3 spells CASSTGQGREKLFF. The DNA of the CDR3 is TGTGCCAGCAGCACGGGACAGGGTAGGGAAAAACTGTTTTTT. The variable domain in full, with the rest retrieved from reference TRBV28 and TRBJ1-4, is DVKVTQSSRYLVKRTGEKVFLECVQDMDHENMFWYRQDPGLGLRLIYFSYDVKMKEKGDIPEGYSVSREKKERFSLILESASTNQTSMYLCASSTGQGREKLFFGSGTQLSVL.

Only one count was recorded for this clone. J is TRBJ2-5 and V is TRBV3-1 (or the pseudogene TRBV3-2); 8 bases fit TRBD2. V trimming: 7 bases; J trimming: 7 bases; junction bases outside the gene matches: 5. The CDR3 has 12 amino acids. Germline CDR1 and CDR2: LGHDT and YNNKEL (reference sequence). CDR3 region: CASISGRGTQYF. The CDR3 DNA follows: TGTGCCAGCATCTCCGGGAGGGGGACCCAGTACTTC.

This clone was detected once. The V and J genes are TRBV7-9 and TRBJ1-6; 10 bases map to TRBD1. In germline, CDR1 is SEHNR, CDR2 FQNEAQ (reference sequence). This CDR3 has 15 amino acids. V lost 4 bases to trimming and J lost 7 bases; unmatched junction nucleotides: 4. The CDR3 protein is CASSWGQGQNSPLHF. CDR3 nucleotide sequence: TGTGCCAGCAGCTGGGGACAGGGGCAGAATTCACCCCTCCACTTT.